A selection of T cell receptor beta chains follows, all from one sample in a study of shared clonotypes between healthy human individuals. Here immunoSEQ multiplex PCR was the method, and the copy in TCRdb shows in-frame clones only, minus some. Among 2 million to 2.5 million clones listed, about 94% were seen once. Sequencing input: naive CD4+ T cells sorted from blood. All receptors derive from a man younger than 30 in good health. Both conserved end residues are trimmed from each CDR3.

CDR3 protein: ASSQGMNSPLH
V gene: TRBV7-9

CDR3 protein: SVVPTGAGNTIY
V gene: TRBV29-1

CDR3 protein: ASSFERGRVYGYT
V gene: TRBV27

CDR3 protein: ASSQGGLAGQETQY
V gene: TRBV19

CDR3 protein: ASSLWDRSDMRYT
V gene: TRBV5-4

CDR3 protein: ASSSMTGVETQY
V gene: TRBV7-2

CDR3 protein: ASSYGGAHSGNTIY
V gene: TRBV6-5

CDR3 protein: ASSFARDNEQF
V gene: TRBV11-3

CDR3 protein: SARGSTNEKLF
V gene: TRBV29-1

CDR3 protein: ASSSDRGVMNTEAF
V gene: TRBV6-5